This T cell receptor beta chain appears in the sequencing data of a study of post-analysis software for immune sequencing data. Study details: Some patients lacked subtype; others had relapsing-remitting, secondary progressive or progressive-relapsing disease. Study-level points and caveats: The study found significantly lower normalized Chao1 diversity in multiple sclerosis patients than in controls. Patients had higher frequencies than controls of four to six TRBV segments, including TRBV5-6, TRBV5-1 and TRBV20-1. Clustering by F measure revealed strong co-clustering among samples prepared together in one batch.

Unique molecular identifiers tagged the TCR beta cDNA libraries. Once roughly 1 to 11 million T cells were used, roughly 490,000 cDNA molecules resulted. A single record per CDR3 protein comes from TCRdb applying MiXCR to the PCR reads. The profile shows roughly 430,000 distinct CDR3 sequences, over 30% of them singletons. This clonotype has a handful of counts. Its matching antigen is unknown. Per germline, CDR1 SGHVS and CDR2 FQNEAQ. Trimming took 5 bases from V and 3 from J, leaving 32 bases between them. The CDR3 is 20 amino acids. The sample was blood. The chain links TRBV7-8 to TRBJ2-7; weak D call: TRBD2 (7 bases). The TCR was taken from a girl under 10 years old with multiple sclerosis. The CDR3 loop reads CASSVPVLDPDRGAHYEQYF. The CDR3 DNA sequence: TGTGCCAGCAGCGTACCCGTTCTCGACCCCGACCGGGGGGCCCACTACGAGCAGTACTTC.